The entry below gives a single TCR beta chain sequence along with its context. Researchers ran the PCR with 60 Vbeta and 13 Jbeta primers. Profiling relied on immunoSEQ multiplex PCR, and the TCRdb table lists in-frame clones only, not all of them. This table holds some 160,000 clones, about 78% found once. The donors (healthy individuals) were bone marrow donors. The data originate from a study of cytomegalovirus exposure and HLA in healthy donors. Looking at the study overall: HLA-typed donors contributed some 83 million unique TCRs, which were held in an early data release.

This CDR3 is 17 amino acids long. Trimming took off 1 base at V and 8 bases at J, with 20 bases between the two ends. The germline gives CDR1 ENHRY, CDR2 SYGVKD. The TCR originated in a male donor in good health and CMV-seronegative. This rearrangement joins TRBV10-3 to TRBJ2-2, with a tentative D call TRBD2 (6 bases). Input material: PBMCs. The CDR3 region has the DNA TGTGCCATCAGTGAGTTACGGGACTGGATTTCACCGGGGGAGCTGTTTTTT. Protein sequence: CAISELRDWISPGELFF.